The 10 T cell receptor beta chains given below trace back to one sample, sequenced in a study of molecular identifiers for immune sequencing clone quantification. MiXCR was run by TCRdb on the PCR reads, yielding one entry per CDR3 protein. Among around 480,000 distinct CDR3 sequences listed, 25% were seen once. Sequencing was carried out using naive CD8+ T cells from blood, with Jurkat cell RNA spiked in. Subset meaning: FACS-sorted CD8+CD4-CCR7+CD45RA+ naive T cells. These TCRs come from a human donor in good health. Some libraries in this study had Jurkat cell RNA spiked in.

This clonotype was observed a few times. The chain's CDR3 is CSVEVPAGGSYEQYF. Written as DNA, the CDR3 is TGCAGCGTTGAAGTCCCAGCGGGGGGCTCCTACGAGCAGTACTTC. The V and J genes are TRBV29-1 and TRBJ2-7; TRBD2 aligns across 9 bases. The CDR3 length is 15 residues. The germline CDR1 and CDR2 sequences are SQVTM and ANQGSEA. J lost 0 bases, V lost 1 base, and 4 bases had no gene match.

This clonotype was counted a few times. The chain combines TRBV19 with TRBJ2-2; TRBD2 aligns across 12 bases. CDR3 length: 15 residues. V dropped 4 bases and J dropped 5; count of bases not matched to a gene: 2. Germline CDR1 and CDR2: LNHDA and SQIVND (reference sequence). In DNA, the CDR3 is TGTGCCAGTAGTACTAGCGGGAGGGGTACCGGGGAGCTGTTTTTT. Translated: CASSTSGRGTGELFF.

The genes are TRBV7-8 and TRBJ1-4; D call uncertain. Germline CDR1 reads SGHVS; CDR2 reads FQNEAQ. V was pared by 2 bases and J by 3 bases, with 10 bases between. This CDR3 region has 15 residues. The DNA of the CDR3 is TGTGCCAGCAGCTTACCTCCTGGGGCTAATGAAAAACTGTTTTTT. Protein sequence: CASSLPPGANEKLFF.

This clonotype was seen only once. Germline and junction disagree at one end, which may indicate a read error. V gene TRBV29-1 combines with J gene TRBJ1-1; D might be TRBD1 (6 bases). The CDR3 has 13 amino acids. CDR1 is SQVTM and CDR2 is ANQGSEA in the germline V gene. The CDR3 region is CSVEGPRGTEALF. The CDR3 DNA reads as TGCAGCGTTGAAGGCCCGAGGGGGACTGAAGCTCTCTTT.

The chain links TRBV7-2 to TRBJ2-4, with D uncertain. V dropped 8 bases and J dropped 2 bases, with 10 bases sitting between them. The CDR3 runs 13 residues. Germline-derived CDR1 and CDR2 are SGHTA and FQGNSA. The CDR3 loop is CASCEVSKNIQYF. The CDR3 DNA reads as TGTGCCAGCTGTGAGGTATCCAAAAACATTCAGTACTTC.

Comment on this clonotype: A much larger clone differs from this one at a single base, so this may be a read error. This chain connects TRBV15 to TRBJ2-3; D is tentatively TRBD1 or TRBD2 (5 bases each). In germline, CDR1 is LNHNV, CDR2 YYDKDF (reference sequence). The CDR3 has 19 amino acids. The CDR3 is CATSRDPLSRTWGSDTQNF. CDR3 coding DNA: TGTGCCACCAGCAGAGATCCCTTGTCACGGACCTGGGGGTCAGATACGCAGAATTTT.

As to this clonotype: A single base separates this from a much larger clone, so it may be a read error. The chain employs TRBV6-2 or TRBV6-3 and TRBJ1-1; 7 bases fit TRBD1. Losses at the gene ends were 8 bases for V and 9 bases for J; bases not matched to a gene: 12. The CDR3 sequence is 13 residues long. The germline gives CDR1 MNHEY, CDR2 SVGEGT. CDR3 sequence (DNA): TGTGCCAGCCGTCCCGGGGACAGCTTGCAAGCTTTCTTT. Encoded protein: CASRPGDSLQAFF.

This clonotype has just a few counts. This chain uses TRBV5-6 with TRBJ2-2; a weak D match, TRBD1 (5 bases). V was clipped by 5 bases and J by 0 bases, with 8 bases between them. CDR1 and CDR2 (germline): SGHDT, YYEEEE. The CDR3 sequence is 14 residues long. CDR3: CASSDSANTGELFF. The CDR3 DNA follows: TGTGCCAGCAGTGACAGTGCGAACACCGGGGAGCTGTTTTTT.

The sample holds a few counts of this clonotype. This chain's CDR3 is CASSMGSRGQNQPQHF. The CDR3 coding sequence is TGTGCCAGTAGTATGGGGAGCCGGGGCCAAAATCAGCCCCAGCATTTT. The chain recombines TRBV19 with TRBJ1-5, with D possibly matching TRBD1 (5 bases). From germline, CDR1 is LNHDA and CDR2 SQIVND (reference sequence). This CDR3 is built from 16 residues. Between the trimmed V and J ends, which lost 3 bases and 4 bases, there was a span of 16 bases.

The chain employs TRBV12-3 or TRBV12-4 and TRBJ1-1, with a weak D call TRBD1 (5 bases). The CDR3 has 13 amino acids. Trimming shortened V by 5 bases and J by 5 bases, and 12 bases separated the two germline ends. CDR3 amino acids: CASSTQGETEAFF. The CDR3 coding sequence is TGTGCCAGCAGTACGCAGGGTGAGACTGAAGCTTTCTTT.